A single sample gave rise to the 20 T cell receptor beta chains below, sequenced in a study of beta chain features in type 1 diabetes. Whole-study results and caveats: Shortening that was moderate but significant affected the TCRB CDR3s of Type 1 diabetes patients in all four CD4+ subsets.

What these receptors recognize is not known. The study reverse transcribed the entire isolated RNA, so it sequenced expressed TCRB transcripts. Data came from immunoSEQ multiplex PCR; TCRdb stores just in-frame clones and leaves some out. The top ten clones hold over 0.01% of a sample with approximately 250,000 clones, roughly 25% of them seen once. Specimen: naive CD4+ T cells from blood. These receptors came from a woman aged 25 to 45 with type 1 diabetes.

This clone was seen only a few times. This specimen includes other DNA sequences encoding the same CDR3. The chain recombines TRBV28 with TRBJ1-2, with a weak D call TRBD1 (5 bases). CDR1 and CDR2 (germline): MDHEN, SYDVKM. V gave up 2 bases and J gave up 8 bases, with 9 bases separating them. The CDR3 has 12 residues. CDR3 in DNA: TGTGCCAGCAGTTTAGCAGGGTACGGCTACACCTTC. Residues: CASSLAGYGYTF.

J is TRBJ2-1 and V is TRBV18, with 9 bases lining up with TRBD2. There are 17 residues in the CDR3. The J segment lost 6 bases and the V segment lost 0 bases, leaving 9 bases of the junction unmatched. Per the germline V gene, CDR1 is KGHSH and CDR2 is LQKENI. The CDR3 sequence: CASSPPTGTSLGNEQFF. The CDR3 nucleotides read TGTGCCAGCTCACCACCTACCGGGACTAGCTTAGGCAATGAGCAGTTCTTC.

This clone was counted a few times. The chain uses TRBV30 and TRBJ1-1; 7 bases match TRBD1. The CDR3 contains 15 residues. Germline values: CDR1 GTSNPN, CDR2 SVGIG (reference sequence). Trimming removed 5 bases from V and 2 bases from J; junction bases left unmatched: 11. CDR3 nucleotide sequence: TGTGCCTGGCCGGGACCGGGACAGACTAACACTGAAGCTTTCTTT. Amino acids: CAWPGPGQTNTEAFF.

The chain combines TRBV5-1 with TRBJ2-5, with 8 bases aligning to TRBD2. Germline V gene sequence: CDR1 SGHRS, CDR2 YFSETQ. The CDR3 spans 15 residues. J was trimmed by 3 bases and V by 1 base; bases with no gene match: 5. DNA for the CDR3: TGCGCCAGCAGCTTGCGGTCGGGACTAGAAGAGACCCAGTACTTC. Amino acid sequence: CASSLRSGLEETQYF.

This sequence joins TRBV7-2 and TRBJ2-1; 9 bases map to TRBD2. The CDR3 loop spans 14 amino acids. V was pared by 4 bases and J by 7 bases, with 5 bases of the junction left unmatched. In germline, CDR1 is SGHTA, CDR2 FQGNSA. DNA for the CDR3: TGTGCCAGCAGCTCGGGGACTAGCCCGAATGAGCAGTTCTTC. Translation: CASSSGTSPNEQFF.

Worth noting for this clone: The same CDR3 arises from other DNA sequences in this sample as well. The DNA of the CDR3 is TGTGCCAGCAGATTAGCGGGAGGGACCGGGGAGCTGTTTTTT. Protein product: CASRLAGGTGELFF. This chain joins TRBV27 and TRBJ2-2; 11 bases are a match to TRBD2. V was pared by 6 bases and J by 5 bases, with 2 bases of the junction left unmatched. The CDR3 length is 14 residues. CDR1 is MNHEY, CDR2 SMNVEV, per germline (reference sequence).

This clone was recorded a few times. The chain employs TRBV2 and TRBJ1-1, with D hard to call. The CDR3 length is 12 residues. CDR1 is SNHLY and CDR2 is FYNNEI in the germline V gene. V was clipped by 6 bases and J by 1 base, with 6 bases between them. Written as DNA, the CDR3 is TGTGCCAGCAGCACACAGAACACTGAAGCTTTCTTT. Its translation: CASSTQNTEAFF.

This clone was seen more than once but under ten times. The V and J genes are TRBV27 and TRBJ1-2; D perhaps matches TRBD1 (5 bases). The CDR3 runs to 13 residues. Trimming left V 0 bases short and J 4 bases short, with 6 bases between. Germline assignment: CDR1 MNHEY and CDR2 SMNVEV (reference sequence). The CDR3 region has the DNA TGTGCCAGCAGTTTATCAGGGGCCTATGGCTACACCTTC. Translating it yields CASSLSGAYGYTF.

This chain joins TRBV5-6 and TRBJ2-1; 7 bases agree with TRBD1. The CDR3 runs to 13 residues. Losses at the gene ends were 4 bases for V and 8 bases for J; bases not matched to a gene: 6. CDR1 is SGHDT and CDR2 is YYEEEE in the germline V gene. The CDR3 is CASSRTGSDEQFF. Written as DNA, the CDR3 is TGTGCCAGCAGCCGGACAGGTTCGGATGAGCAGTTCTTC.

This clone has only a few counts. The chain carries TRBV7-3 and TRBJ2-1; 9 bases map to TRBD2. Germline loops: CDR1 SGHTA, CDR2 FQGTGA. V lost 5 bases, J lost 4 bases, and 6 bases stayed unmatched. The CDR3 covers 15 residues. The chain's CDR3 is CASSPGTSQYNEQFF. The CDR3 DNA follows: TGTGCCAGCAGCCCCGGGACTAGCCAATACAATGAGCAGTTCTTC.

The V gene is TRBV7-8, the J gene TRBJ2-4; 9 nucleotides agree with TRBD2. The CDR3 loop spans 19 amino acids. Germline V gene data show CDR1 as SGHVS and CDR2 as FQNEAQ. V gave up 1 base and J gave up 2 bases; unmatched junction bases: 12. CDR3 sequence (DNA): TGTGCCAGCAGCTTAGTAGTAGCGGGAGACCCCTCCTCCAAAAACATTCAGTACTTC. Protein sequence: CASSLVVAGDPSSKNIQYF.

The J gene is TRBJ2-2, the V gene TRBV11-2, with D possibly TRBD2 on 6 matching bases. The V and J ends lost 6 bases and 6 bases respectively, with 17 bases between them. Per germline, CDR1 SGHAT and CDR2 FQNNGV. The CDR3 runs 15 residues. CDR3 sequence reads: CASRIGGSVSGELFF. CDR3 sequence (DNA): TGTGCCAGCAGGATAGGAGGGAGTGTCTCCGGGGAGCTGTTTTTT.

The chain has TRBV6-6 and TRBJ1-1, with D perhaps matching TRBD1 (5 bases). Between the trimmed V and J ends, which lost 7 bases and 1 base, there was a span of 10 bases. The CDR3 totals 13 residues. Germline V gene lookup returns CDR1 MNHNY and CDR2 SVGAGI (reference sequence). The CDR3 DNA reads as TGTGCCAGCACCGCCGACAGGAACACTGAAGCTTTCTTT. This translates into CASTADRNTEAFF.

The chain is built from TRBV5-1 and TRBJ2-5, with D perhaps matching TRBD2 (6 bases). The CDR3 sequence is 14 residues long. Trimming removed 4 bases from V and 1 base from J, with 11 bases in between. Germline CDR1 reads SGHRS; CDR2 reads YFSETQ. In DNA, the CDR3 is TGCGCCAGCAGCATGGGTAGCGGCCAAGAGACCCAGTACTTC. Translated: CASSMGSGQETQYF.

The CDR3 coding sequence is TGTGCCACCAGCAGAGGGGACAGGACCTACGAGCAGTACTTC. Its translation is CATSRGDRTYEQYF. The chain is built from TRBV15 and TRBJ2-7; TRBD1 aligns across 8 bases. The junction had 1 base not matched to a gene; V was cut back by 1 base and J by 2 bases. Per germline, CDR1 LNHNV and CDR2 YYDKDF (reference sequence). The CDR3 totals 14 residues.

This clone was observed a handful of times. The chain links TRBV5-6 to TRBJ2-3, with 10 bases lining up with TRBD2. J lost 2 bases, V lost 6 bases, and 15 bases had no gene match. CDR3 length: 18 amino acids. Germline CDR1 and CDR2: SGHDT and YYEEEE. Written as DNA, the CDR3 is TGTGCCAGCACCGTTGGACTAGCGGAAGAGGTACACACAGATACGCAGTATTTT. Translation: CASTVGLAEEVHTDTQYF.

This clone was found a few times. This chain connects TRBV5-1 to TRBJ1-2; 7 positions agree with TRBD1. The CDR3 has 15 amino acids. With 5 bases clipped from V and 4 bases from J, the junction kept 11 bases outside the gene matches. From germline, CDR1 is SGHRS and CDR2 YFSETQ. The CDR3, as DNA: TGCGCCAGCAGTCCGACAGGGAACCCCTCCTATGGCTACACCTTC. Its translation is CASSPTGNPSYGYTF.

This clone was counted a few times. The chain couples TRBV9 to TRBJ2-5; the match to TRBD2 covers 7 bases. This CDR3 is 16 amino acids long. Germline CDR1 SGDLS, CDR2 YYNGEE. J lost 1 base, V lost 3 bases, and 9 bases had no gene match. CDR3 region: CASSAHPLATQETQYF. For the CDR3, the DNA is TGTGCCAGCAGCGCCCACCCACTAGCGACCCAAGAGACCCAGTACTTC.

This clone turned up a few times. The chain carries TRBV30 and TRBJ1-2; D may be TRBD1 (5 bases). The CDR3 spans 13 residues. The V end lost 0 bases, the J end lost 7 bases, and 12 bases lay between the germline ends. CDR1 is GTSNPN and CDR2 is SVGIG in the germline V gene (reference sequence). CDR3 in DNA: TGTGCCTGGAGTGTACAACCGGGGGGTGGCTACACCTTC. Translated: CAWSVQPGGGYTF.

This clone was seen a handful of times. The germline gene is not matched at one end of the junction; a read error may be the cause. The chain joins TRBV30 to TRBJ1-2; D is possibly TRBD1 (6 bases). The CDR3 contains 12 residues. Germline V gene data show CDR1 as GTSNPN and CDR2 as SVGIG (reference sequence). CDR3 nucleotides: TGTGCCTGGACCGTCAGCGGGGGCCTAGTCGCCTTC. Amino acid sequence: CAWTVSGGLVAF.